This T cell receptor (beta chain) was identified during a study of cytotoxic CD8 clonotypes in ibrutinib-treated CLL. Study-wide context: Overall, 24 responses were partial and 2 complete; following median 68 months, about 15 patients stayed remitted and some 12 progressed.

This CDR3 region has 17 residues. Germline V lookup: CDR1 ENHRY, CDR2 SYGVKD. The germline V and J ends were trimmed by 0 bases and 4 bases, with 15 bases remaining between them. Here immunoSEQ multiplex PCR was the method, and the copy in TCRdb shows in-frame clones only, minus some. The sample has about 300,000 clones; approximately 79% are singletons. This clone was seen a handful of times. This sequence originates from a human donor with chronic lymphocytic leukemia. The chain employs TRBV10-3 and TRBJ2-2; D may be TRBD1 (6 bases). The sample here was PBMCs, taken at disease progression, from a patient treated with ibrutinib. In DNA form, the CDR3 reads TGTGCCATCAGTGAGTCTACAGGGCCCAGGATCACCGGGGAGCTGTTTTTT. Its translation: CAISESTGPRITGELFF.